This TCR beta chain was sequenced for a study of blood T cell repertoires in COVID-19. Study-level information: Sources were T cells, B-cell-depleted T cells, or PBMCs; the material itself was cDNA or gDNA.

This CDR3 spans 14 amino acids. The V segment lost 2 bases and the J segment 6 bases; nucleotides outside the gene matches: 7. Per the germline V gene, CDR1 is GTSNPN and CDR2 is SVGIG (reference sequence). Only in-frame clones appear in the TCRdb table, and some are missing; sequencing was by immunoSEQ multiplex PCR. The sample consists of tens of thousands of clones, 85% to 90% of them appearing once. The clonotype comes from a man aged 45-65 years with acute or convalescent COVID-19. Sequencing was carried out using peripheral blood. V usage is TRBV30 and J usage is TRBJ1-3, with TRBD1 identical over 7 bases. The CDR3 DNA reads as TGTGCCTGGAGTCTCGGGACAGAGTCAAACACCATATATTTT. It is translated as CAWSLGTESNTIYF.